The 30 T cell receptor beta chains in this list originate from one sample, sequenced in a study of T cell repertoires in ileal Crohn's disease. The method was immunoSEQ multiplex PCR; TCRdb's version includes in-frame clones alone and lacks a portion of them. The sample gives 9,000 to 13,000 clones, roughly four fifths of which show up once; approximately 4.3% is in the top ten. Sequencing was performed on ileal tissue. The receptors stem from an adult with Crohn's disease.

The CDR3 sequence is CASTSPGLAAYNEQFF. Here the CDR3 DNA reads TGTGCCAGCACCTCCCCGGGACTAGCGGCCTACAATGAGCAGTTCTTC. The chain combines TRBV7-2 with TRBJ2-1; 11 bases align to TRBD2. CDR1 is SGHTA and CDR2 is FQGNSA in the germline V gene. V lost 7 bases to trimming and J lost 2 bases; unmatched junction nucleotides: 7. This CDR3 is built from 16 residues.

This chain joins TRBV9 and TRBJ2-3; a possible D gene is TRBD2 (5 bases). V was trimmed by 0 bases and J by 3 bases, leaving 8 bases between them. The CDR3 is 14 amino acids. Germline V CDR1 and CDR2: SGDLS, YYNGEE. The CDR3 DNA sequence: TGTGCCAGCAGCGTAGAAGGCGGGACAGATACGCAGTATTTT. Translation gives CASSVEGGTDTQYF. Together with reference TRBV9 and TRBJ2-3, the CDR3 gives the full variable domain: DSGVTQTPKHLITATGQRVTLRCSPRSGDLSVYWYQQSLDQGLQFLIQYYNGEERAKGNILERFSAQQFPDLHSELNLSSLELGDSALYFCASSVEGGTDTQYFGPGTRLTVL.

The V and J genes are TRBV7-7 and TRBJ2-7; D might be TRBD1 (7 bases). Germline V gene data show CDR1 as SSHAT and CDR2 as FNYEAQ (reference sequence). The CDR3 runs 15 residues. Trimming took off 5 bases at V and 2 bases at J, with 16 bases between the two ends. CDR3 residues: CASSQGGAGPYEQYF. CDR3 nucleotides: TGTGCCAGCAGCCAGGGGGGTGCGGGGCCCTACGAGCAGTACTTC.

CDR3 bases: TGTGCCAGCAGCCCTCGACAGGGAGGCTACGAGCAGTACTTC. It codes for CASSPRQGGYEQYF. V is TRBV7-8 and J is TRBJ2-7; D is perhaps TRBD1 (7 bases). The CDR3 consists of 14 residues. V was clipped by 5 bases and J by 3 bases, with 14 bases between them. CDR1 and CDR2 from the germline V gene are SGHVS and FQNEAQ.

The gene calls are TRBV27 and TRBJ1-2; D gene ambiguous. The CDR3 contains 14 residues. Per the germline V gene, CDR1 is MNHEY and CDR2 is SMNVEV (reference sequence). With 3 bases removed from V and 3 bases from J, the gap between germline ends came to 11 bases. The CDR3 bases are TGTGCCAGCAGTTTGTCTGGGCAGTACTATGGCTACACCTTC. Translated, it gives CASSLSGQYYGYTF.

The chain is built from TRBV9 and TRBJ2-5; D possibly corresponds to TRBD2 (6 bases). Germline V gene data show CDR1 as SGDLS and CDR2 as YYNGEE. Trimming removed 0 bases at V and 5 bases at J, with 14 bases between. The CDR3 has 15 amino acids. This chain's CDR3 is CASSVGGTLGETQYF. CDR3 in DNA: TGTGCCAGCAGCGTAGGAGGGACTTTGGGGGAGACCCAGTACTTC.

This chain joins TRBV7-2 and TRBJ2-7, with no clear D. This CDR3 has 15 residues. The germline CDR1 and CDR2 sequences are SGHTA and FQGNSA. V dropped 1 base and J dropped 2 bases, with 12 bases sitting between them. CDR3 loop: CASSLGPREPYEQYF. Here the CDR3 DNA reads TGTGCCAGCAGCTTAGGTCCGAGAGAACCCTACGAGCAGTACTTC.

This chain links TRBV2 with TRBJ1-2, with 8 positions matching TRBD1. The CDR3 is 13 amino acids. V was pared by 3 bases and J by 8 bases, with 5 bases of the junction left unmatched. CDR1 and CDR2 from the germline V gene are SNHLY and FYNNEI. The CDR3 sequence: CASSDQGASGYTF. CDR3 sequence (DNA): TGTGCCAGCAGTGATCAGGGGGCTTCGGGCTACACCTTC.

The chain combines TRBV11-2 with TRBJ1-2, with 7 bases that match TRBD1. Losses at the gene ends were 5 bases for V and 5 bases for J; bases not matched to a gene: 17. This CDR3 region has 17 residues. Per germline, CDR1 SGHAT and CDR2 FQNNGV. CDR3 protein: CASSRGGTASIGYGYTF. As DNA, the CDR3 is TGTGCCAGCAGCCGGGGTGGGACAGCTTCTATAGGTTATGGCTACACCTTC.

J is TRBJ1-2 and V is TRBV19, with D uncertain. The length of the CDR3 is 16 residues. Trimming took 0 bases from V and 4 from J, leaving 15 bases between them. Germline values: CDR1 LNHDA, CDR2 SQIVND (reference sequence). The CDR3 protein is CASSIEGGGRRYGYTF. The CDR3 DNA sequence: TGTGCCAGTAGTATAGAAGGAGGAGGCAGACGCTATGGCTACACCTTC.

CDR3 coding DNA: TGTGCCAGCAGCGTCCTGGGGGGGCAGTTCTATGGCTACACCTTC. Translated: CASSVLGGQFYGYTF. V gene TRBV9 combines with J gene TRBJ1-2; weak D call: TRBD1 (6 bases). V was clipped by 2 bases and J by 4 bases, with 15 bases between them. The CDR3 spans 15 residues. Per germline, CDR1 SGDLS and CDR2 YYNGEE.

The chain combines TRBV11-2 with TRBJ1-1; no clear D. The V end was cut by 0 bases, the J end by 0 bases, with 11 bases between. From germline, CDR1 is SGHAT and CDR2 FQNNGV. The CDR3 runs 16 residues. The CDR3 DNA is TGTGCCAGCAGCTTAGATCGGAGGTATATGAACACTGAAGCTTTCTTT. Translating it yields CASSLDRRYMNTEAFF. The full variable domain, rest sourced from reference TRBV11-2 and TRBJ1-1, is EAGVAQSPRYKIIEKRQSVAFWCNPISGHATLYWYQQILGQGPKLLIQFQNNGVVDDSQLPKDRFSAERLKGVDSTLKIQPAKLEDSAVYLCASSLDRRYMNTEAFFGQGTRLTVV.

This clone was observed a handful of times. J is TRBJ2-1 and V is TRBV7-2, with 11 nucleotides matching TRBD1. Germline-derived CDR1 and CDR2 are SGHTA and FQGNSA. Trimming removed 6 bases from V and 5 bases from J; junction bases left unmatched: 6. CDR3 size: 15 residues. Here the CDR3 DNA reads TGTGCCAGCAGATCGGGACAGGGGGGGCACAATGAGCAGTTCTTC. Its translation: CASRSGQGGHNEQFF.

The chain is built from TRBV10-3 and TRBJ1-5; 9 nucleotides agree with TRBD1. Trimming took 4 bases from V and 5 from J; bases not matched to a gene: 6. The CDR3 sequence is 15 residues long. Germline CDR1 and CDR2: ENHRY and SYGVKD. The CDR3 sequence is CAISGTTGGDQPQHF. The CDR3 region has the DNA TGTGCCATCAGTGGGACGACAGGGGGAGATCAGCCCCAGCATTTT.

V and J are TRBV9 and TRBJ2-2; 9 bases agree with TRBD1. Germline values: CDR1 SGDLS, CDR2 YYNGEE. The V and J ends lost 7 bases and 3 bases, in that order; junction bases with no gene match: 4. This CDR3 spans 14 amino acids. The CDR3 bases are TGTGCCAGCGGGACAGGGACCGACACCGGGGAGCTGTTTTTT. It encodes CASGTGTDTGELFF.

The CDR3 DNA reads as TGTGCCAGCAGCCACAGGGGGGGTCAGCCCCAGCATTTT. Protein: CASSHRGGQPQHF. The chain joins TRBV27 to TRBJ1-5; 8 bases are a match to TRBD1. V lost 6 bases to trimming and J lost 6 bases; unmatched junction nucleotides: 4. This CDR3 comprises 13 residues. Germline V gives CDR1 MNHEY, CDR2 SMNVEV (reference sequence).

The rearrangement uses TRBV19 and TRBJ1-5; D is perhaps TRBD1 (6 bases). CDR3 size: 12 residues. CDR1 is LNHDA, CDR2 SQIVND, per germline (reference sequence). The V end was cut by 9 bases, the J end by 10 bases, with 16 bases between. The CDR3 reads CASRISQGPQHF. The CDR3 nucleotides are TGTGCCAGCCGAATATCACAGGGACCCCAGCATTTT.

The genes are TRBV7-6 and TRBJ2-3, with TRBD1 identical over 10 bases. The CDR3 totals 14 residues. The V gene end was trimmed by 4 bases and the J gene end by 3 bases; junction bases not matched to a gene: 1. Germline CDR1 is SGHVS and CDR2 is FNYEAQ. The CDR3 DNA sequence: TGTGCCAGCAGCTGGGGACAGGGGACAGATACGCAGTATTTT. Translated: CASSWGQGTDTQYF. The full variable domain, rest sourced from reference TRBV7-6 and TRBJ2-3, is GAGVSQSPRYKVTKRGQDVALRCDPISGHVSLYWYRQALGQGPEFLTYFNYEAQQDKSGLPNDRFSAERPEGSISTLTIQRTEQRDSAMYRCASSWGQGTDTQYFGPGTRLTVL.

The gene calls are TRBV6-4 and TRBJ2-3; 12 bases line up with TRBD2. This CDR3 is built from 16 residues. Looked up from germline, CDR1 is MRHNA and CDR2 is SNTAGT. Trimming removed 3 bases from V and 3 bases from J; junction bases left unmatched: 4. The CDR3 here is CASSDASGGGTDTQYF. For the CDR3, the DNA is TGTGCCAGCAGTGATGCTAGCGGGGGGGGGACAGATACGCAGTATTTT.

The rearrangement joins TRBV7-8 to TRBJ1-1, with 10 positions matching TRBD1. Germline assignment: CDR1 SGHVS and CDR2 FQNEAQ. J lost 4 bases, V lost 5 bases, and 7 bases had no gene match. The CDR3 has 15 amino acids. This CDR3 reads CASSHRQGAVTEAFF. DNA of the CDR3: TGTGCCAGCAGCCACCGACAGGGGGCGGTCACTGAAGCTTTCTTT.

V is TRBV28 and J is TRBJ1-1; the D gene is possibly TRBD1 (5 bases). The CDR3 has 20 amino acids. V lost 5 bases and J lost 3, with 31 bases in between. Germline assignment: CDR1 MDHEN and CDR2 SYDVKM. CDR3 DNA sequence: TGTGCCAGCAGTCCCCTGGACGACCTCGTGACAGACCTGAAGGACACTGAAGCTTTCTTT. Protein: CASSPLDDLVTDLKDTEAFF.

This chain connects TRBV10-2 to TRBJ1-1, with a possible D match to TRBD1 (5 bases). The CDR3 covers 16 residues. The V end lost 3 bases, the J end lost 4 bases, and 18 bases lay between the germline ends. Germline lookup yields CDR1 WSHSY and CDR2 SAAADI. Written as DNA, the CDR3 is TGCGCCAGCAGTGATCCAGGGACTTCCCTGAGCACTGAAGCTTTCTTT. Protein sequence: CASSDPGTSLSTEAFF.

CDR3 sequence reads: CASSLDYYEQYF. The CDR3 DNA reads TGTGCCAGCAGCTTGGACTACTACGAGCAGTACTTC. The V and J genes are TRBV5-6 and TRBJ2-7, with D hard to call. Germline V lookup: CDR1 SGHDT, CDR2 YYEEEE. Trimming removed 0 bases from V and 3 bases from J, with 4 bases in between. The CDR3 has 12 amino acids.

This rearrangement joins TRBV4-1 to TRBJ1-1; 8 bases align to TRBD1. The V and J ends lost 1 base and 7 bases, in that order; junction bases with no gene match: 5. This CDR3 region has 14 residues. CDR1 MGHRA and CDR2 YSYEKL come from the germline V gene. CDR3 DNA sequence: TGCGCCAGCAGCCAAGGACAGGGGAGTAGTGAAGCTTTCTTT. The encoded protein is CASSQGQGSSEAFF.

This chain links TRBV5-4 with TRBJ2-2; 13 nucleotides align to TRBD2. The J segment lost 3 bases and the V segment lost 4 bases, leaving 3 bases of the junction unmatched. Germline loops: CDR1 SGHNT, CDR2 YYREEE (reference sequence). The CDR3 length is 16 residues. This CDR3 reads CASSLTSGGYTGELFF. The CDR3 DNA is TGTGCCAGCAGCCTGACTAGCGGGGGGTACACCGGGGAGCTGTTTTTT.

J is TRBJ2-1 and V is TRBV10-1, with 10 bases that match TRBD1. The CDR3 totals 16 residues. Per germline, CDR1 WNHNN and CDR2 SYGVQD (reference sequence). The trim removed 3 bases at V and 6 bases at J, leaving 8 bases unmatched. CDR3 amino acids: CASSDHSGQGSNEQFF. CDR3 nucleotide sequence: TGCGCCAGCAGTGACCATTCGGGACAGGGGAGCAATGAGCAGTTCTTC.

This clone showed up just a few times. The rearrangement joins TRBV10-3 to TRBJ1-1; 9 positions match TRBD1. The CDR3 contains 17 residues. Trimming took 6 bases from V and 0 from J; bases not matched to a gene: 11. Germline V gene sequence: CDR1 ENHRY, CDR2 SYGVKD. The CDR3: CAIRLGQGRSMNTEAFF. In DNA form, the CDR3 reads TGTGCCATCAGGCTCGGACAGGGGAGGAGTATGAACACTGAAGCTTTCTTT.

This chain connects TRBV5-1 to TRBJ2-7; no firm D call. CDR3 length equals 16 residues. Germline V gene sequence: CDR1 SGHRS, CDR2 YFSETQ. V was pared by 1 base and J by 0 bases, with 14 bases between. CDR3 sequence (DNA): TGCGCCAGCAGCTTGTCAGTCGCCAGGTTCTCCTACGAGCAGTACTTC. This translates into CASSLSVARFSYEQYF.

In this sample, this clone turned up a few times. In DNA, the CDR3 is TGCGCCAGCAGCTTTTTGGCCTCCAGGCACTACGAGCAGTACTTC. It specifies CASSFLASRHYEQYF. The chain uses TRBV5-1 and TRBJ2-7, with D unclear. V lost 2 bases and J lost 3, with 15 bases in between. The CDR3 is 15 amino acids. The germline gives CDR1 SGHRS, CDR2 YFSETQ.

The chain joins TRBV4-3 to TRBJ2-5; tentative D call: TRBD2 (7 bases). V was cut by 1 base and J by 5 bases, with 14 bases left in between. This CDR3 contains 15 residues. Germline values: CDR1 LGHNA, CDR2 YSLEER. The CDR3 DNA reads as TGCGCCAGCAGCCAAGCGGTGGGGGGGCGGGAGACCCAGTACTTC. As protein: CASSQAVGGRETQYF.